These 31 T cell receptor beta chains were sequenced from one sample in a study of T cells in Graves' hyperthyroidism and ophthalmopathy. RNA transcripts yielded amplified TCR beta CDR3 regions. First-round RT-PCR of the TCR CDR3 relied on the HTBI primer set. TCRdb recomputed calls from the multiplex PCR reads with MiXCR, one row per CDR3 protein. Of 300,000 or so distinct CDR3 sequences in the sample, roughly 15% were seen once. Sequenced sample: blood. All receptors derive from a man in his thirties or forties with Graves' hyperthyroidism.

The chain combines TRBV15 with TRBJ1-1; possibly TRBD1 for D (5 bases). The germline V gene encodes CDR1 LNHNV and CDR2 YYDKDF (reference sequence). Trimming took 3 bases from V and 4 from J, leaving 12 bases between them. The CDR3 extends over 14 amino acids. The CDR3 region is CATSSHRGPTEAFF. The CDR3, as DNA: TGTGCCACCAGCAGCCATAGGGGTCCCACTGAAGCTTTCTTT. The whole variable domain, remainder taken from reference TRBV15 and TRBJ1-1, is DAMVIQNPRYQVTQFGKPVTLSCSQTLNHNVMYWYQQKSSQAPKLLFHYYDKDFNNEADTPDNFQSRRPNTSFCFLDIRSPGLGDTAMYLCATSSHRGPTEAFFGQGTRLTVV.

This clonotype was seen a few times. CDR3 amino acids: CASHLSGTSGQETQYF. The CDR3 nucleotides are TGTGCCAGTCACCTCTCCGGGACTAGCGGACAAGAGACCCAGTACTTC. This sequence joins TRBV19 and TRBJ2-5; 11 bases agree with TRBD2. CDR3 size: 16 residues. CDR1 is LNHDA and CDR2 is SQIVND in the germline V gene (reference sequence). V was clipped by 8 bases and J by 2 bases; unmatched bases: 10. Full variable domain (outside the CDR3, taken from reference TRBV19 and TRBJ2-5): DGGITQSPKYLFRKEGQNVTLSCEQNLNHDAMYWYRQDPGQGLRLIYYSQIVNDFQKGDIAEGYSVSREKKESFPLTVTSAQKNPTAFYLCASHLSGTSGQETQYFGPGTRLLVL.

The sample holds many counts of this clonotype. The V gene is TRBV11-2, the J gene TRBJ2-7; 13 bases align to TRBD2. Germline assignment: CDR1 SGHAT and CDR2 FQNNGV. The J segment lost 4 bases and the V segment lost 5 bases, leaving 17 bases of the junction unmatched. CDR3 length: 19 amino acids. The chain's CDR3 is CASSTNGLAGEGIAYEQYF. The DNA of the CDR3 is TGTGCCAGCAGCACCAACGGACTAGCGGGAGAGGGTATCGCGTACGAGCAGTACTTC.

This clonotype was seen only a few times. The chain has TRBV18 and TRBJ1-2; TRBD1 aligns across 8 bases. V dropped 3 bases and J dropped 7; count of bases not matched to a gene: 7. Per germline, CDR1 KGHSH and CDR2 LQKENI. CDR3 length: 14 amino acids. CDR3 sequence: CASSPTGQGRGYTF. DNA of the CDR3: TGTGCCAGCTCACCGACCGGACAGGGTCGTGGCTACACCTTC. Full variable domain (rest looked up from reference TRBV18 and TRBJ1-2): NAGVMQNPRHLVRRRGQEARLRCSPMKGHSHVYWYRQLPEEGLKFMVYLQKENIIDESGMPKERFSAEFPKEGPSILRIQQVVRGDSAAYFCASSPTGQGRGYTFGSGTRLTVV.

This clonotype was seen more than once but under ten times. The chain uses TRBV3-1 and TRBJ2-2, with 9 bases fitting TRBD2. Germline trimming cut 8 bases from V and 4 bases from J; bases unmatched to any gene: 5. The germline gives CDR1 LGHDT, CDR2 YNNKEL (reference sequence). The CDR3 consists of 14 residues. The DNA for the CDR3 is TGTGCCAGCCGACTAGCGGAGAGCACCGGGGAGCTGTTTTTT. It encodes CASRLAESTGELFF.

This clonotype was observed many times. The chain uses TRBV5-5 and TRBJ1-6; 10 positions agree with TRBD1. The CDR3 spans 15 residues. The J segment lost 8 bases and the V segment lost 5 bases, leaving 7 bases of the junction unmatched. Per the germline V gene, CDR1 is SGHKS and CDR2 is YYEKEE (reference sequence). The CDR3 DNA is TGTGCCAGCAGGCCCGGGACAGGGGCTCATTCACCCCTCCACTTT. It codes for CASRPGTGAHSPLHF.

This clonotype was seen at least ten times. The V call is TRBV11-2, the J call TRBJ1-1; D is possibly TRBD1 (5 bases). V lost 4 bases and J 4 bases, leaving 7 bases between the germline ends. This CDR3 has 12 residues. Germline CDR1 is SGHAT and CDR2 is FQNNGV. Written as DNA, the CDR3 is TGTGCCAGCAGCTGGGGGGGCACTGAAGCTTTCTTT. This gives the protein CASSWGGTEAFF. Based on the CDR3 plus reference TRBV11-2 and TRBJ1-1, the full variable domain is EAGVAQSPRYKIIEKRQSVAFWCNPISGHATLYWYQQILGQGPKLLIQFQNNGVVDDSQLPKDRFSAERLKGVDSTLKIQPAKLEDSAVYLCASSWGGTEAFFGQGTRLTVV.

The genes are TRBV5-1 and TRBJ2-3; D is tentatively TRBD1 or TRBD2 (5 bases each). CDR3 length: 17 residues. Germline V CDR1 and CDR2: SGHRS, YFSETQ. Deletions cut 0 bases from V and 1 base from J, with 15 bases between. This chain's CDR3 is CASSLGLGESRTDTQYF. The CDR3 DNA reads as TGCGCCAGCAGCTTGGGTTTAGGGGAGTCCCGCACAGATACGCAGTATTTT.

This clonotype was counted many times. V usage is TRBV7-3 and J usage is TRBJ1-1; perhaps TRBD1 as D (5 bases). This CDR3 spans 17 amino acids. Germline-derived CDR1 and CDR2 are SGHTA and FQGTGA. The germline V and J ends were trimmed by 0 bases and 6 bases, with 20 bases remaining between them. This chain's CDR3 is CASSLTDAGYLGPEAFF. CDR3 DNA sequence: TGTGCCAGCAGCTTAACGGACGCAGGGTATTTAGGGCCTGAAGCTTTCTTT. Filled out from reference TRBV7-3 and TRBJ1-1, the complete variable domain reads GAGVSQTPSNKVTEKGKYVELRCDPISGHTALYWYRQSLGQGPEFLIYFQGTGAADDSGLPNDRFFAVRPEGSVSTLKIQRTERGDSAVYLCASSLTDAGYLGPEAFFGQGTRLTVV.

V and J are TRBV15 and TRBJ2-5; D uncertain. The CDR3 consists of 14 residues. Germline CDR1 is LNHNV and CDR2 is YYDKDF (reference sequence). V was trimmed by 0 bases and J by 4 bases, leaving 9 bases between them. CDR3 sequence: CATSRDPGRETQYF. CDR3 bases: TGTGCCACCAGCAGAGATCCGGGCCGAGAGACCCAGTACTTC.

This clonotype was detected only a few times. In DNA form, the CDR3 reads TGCGCCAGCAGCGTGCGGGACTTATACACCGGGGAGCTGTTTTTT. Translation: CASSVRDLYTGELFF. V is TRBV5-1 and J is TRBJ2-2, with TRBD2 as a possible D gene (6 bases). CDR3 length: 15 residues. V was pared by 4 bases and J by 3 bases, with 13 bases between. Looked up from germline, CDR1 is SGHRS and CDR2 is YFSETQ.

This clonotype was detected ten times or more. This chain connects TRBV12-3 or TRBV12-4 to TRBJ2-1; 10 nucleotides line up with TRBD2. The V and J ends lost 6 bases and 5 bases, in that order; junction bases with no gene match: 13. The CDR3 contains 17 residues. CDR3: CASRRTGTSGRDNEQFF. The CDR3 DNA sequence: TGTGCCAGCAGGCGGACAGGGACCAGCGGGAGGGACAATGAGCAGTTCTTC.

This clonotype occurred a few times. The rearrangement uses TRBV4-1 and TRBJ2-1; TRBD1 might be the D (6 bases). The germline V gene has CDR1 MGHRA and CDR2 YSYEKL. The CDR3 consists of 13 residues. V was trimmed by 3 bases and J by 10 bases, leaving 13 bases between them. CDR3: CASSHPGAREQFF. The CDR3 DNA sequence: TGCGCCAGCAGCCACCCAGGGGCGCGGGAGCAGTTCTTC.

This clonotype was picked up many times. The chain uses TRBV12-3 or TRBV12-4 and TRBJ2-3, with D perhaps TRBD2 (5 bases). V lost 6 bases, J lost 4 bases, and 11 bases lay in between. This CDR3 is 13 amino acids long. CDR3 DNA sequence: TGTGCCAGCAGCCCTTATAGCGCAGATACGCAGTATTTT. Translated: CASSPYSADTQYF.

This clonotype has ten or more counts. The rearrangement joins TRBV7-8 to TRBJ2-3, with D possibly TRBD2 on 5 matching bases. The germline gives CDR1 SGHVS, CDR2 FQNEAQ. Trimming cost V 6 bases and J 3 bases, with 7 bases left between them. The CDR3 totals 12 residues. The CDR3 is CASSSGTDTQYF. CDR3 nucleotides: TGTGCCAGCAGTTCGGGAACAGATACGCAGTATTTT.

The J gene is TRBJ2-7, the V gene TRBV6-1; a possible D gene is TRBD1 (5 bases). V gave up 6 bases and J gave up 0 bases, with 12 bases separating them. CDR3 size: 14 residues. Germline CDR1 is MNHNS and CDR2 is SASEGT. The CDR3 loop reads CASRQASSSYEQYF. As DNA, the CDR3 is TGTGCCAGCAGACAGGCTTCCAGCTCCTACGAGCAGTACTTC.

This clonotype has at least ten counts. The rearrangement uses TRBV7-8 and TRBJ2-7; D tentatively fits TRBD1 or TRBD2 (5 bases each). There are 14 residues in the CDR3. Looked up from germline, CDR1 is SGHVS and CDR2 is FQNEAQ. The germline V and J ends were trimmed by 1 base and 6 bases, with 13 bases remaining between them. CDR3 sequence reads: CASSLVLGVGEQYF. CDR3 bases: TGTGCCAGCAGCTTAGTTTTGGGGGTAGGCGAGCAGTACTTC.

In this sample, this clonotype turned up many times. CDR3: CASSLERGTDTQYF. The CDR3 DNA sequence: TGCGCCAGCAGCTTGGAACGAGGCACAGATACGCAGTATTTT. The genes are TRBV5-1 and TRBJ2-3; D gene ambiguous. The germline CDR1 and CDR2 sequences are SGHRS and YFSETQ. V was clipped by 0 bases and J by 1 base, with 6 bases between them. The CDR3 is 14 amino acids. Combining the CDR3 with reference TRBV5-1 and TRBJ2-3 gives the whole variable domain KAGVTQTPRYLIKTRGQQVTLSCSPISGHRSVSWYQQTPGQGLQFLFEYFSETQRNKGNFPGRFSGRQFSNSRSEMNVSTLELGDSALYLCASSLERGTDTQYFGPGTRLTVL.

The chain recombines TRBV13 with TRBJ1-6; D uncertain. Per germline, CDR1 PRHDT and CDR2 FYEKMQ (reference sequence). The V end was cut by 5 bases, the J end by 5 bases, with 10 bases between. The CDR3 sequence is 14 residues long. The CDR3 loop is CASSGDGNNSPLHF. In nucleotides, the CDR3 is TGTGCCAGCAGCGGCGACGGGAATAATTCACCCCTCCACTTT.

V usage is TRBV12-3 or TRBV12-4 and J usage is TRBJ1-2, with D possibly TRBD1 on 6 matching bases. This CDR3 spans 16 amino acids. The V end was cut by 7 bases, the J end by 2 bases, with 20 bases between. CDR3 in DNA: TGTGCCAGCACTCCTCAGGGAACAGGGCCCAACTATGGCTACACCTTC. Protein: CASTPQGTGPNYGYTF.

This clonotype was detected many times. V gene TRBV6-5 combines with J gene TRBJ2-3; 7 bases fit TRBD1. Germline CDR1 reads MNHEY; CDR2 reads SVGAGI. The CDR3 has 14 amino acids. V shed 4 bases and J 1 base; nucleotides not matched to a gene: 2. CDR3 residues: CASSFQGGTDTQYF. In DNA, the CDR3 is TGTGCCAGCAGTTTCCAGGGGGGCACAGATACGCAGTATTTT.

This clonotype was seen more than once but under ten times. V usage is TRBV29-1 and J usage is TRBJ2-2; 9 bases line up with TRBD2. Per germline, CDR1 SQVTM and CDR2 ANQGSEA. This CDR3 is 14 amino acids long. Losses at the gene ends were 3 bases for V and 6 bases for J; bases not matched to a gene: 5. Written as DNA, the CDR3 is TGCAGCGTTGAGGGGCTAGCGGGATCCGGGGAGCTGTTTTTT. Its translation is CSVEGLAGSGELFF.

This clonotype was detected ten times or more. The chain couples TRBV11-2 to TRBJ2-3, with 14 bases fitting TRBD2. CDR1 SGHAT and CDR2 FQNNGV come from the germline V gene. Trimming took 7 bases from V and 1 from J; bases not matched to a gene: 10. This CDR3 is built from 18 residues. The CDR3 sequence: CASNKHRLAGGGTDTQYF. The CDR3 coding sequence is TGTGCCAGCAACAAACACCGACTAGCGGGAGGGGGCACAGATACGCAGTATTTT. The variable domain in full, with the rest retrieved from reference TRBV11-2 and TRBJ2-3, is EAGVAQSPRYKIIEKRQSVAFWCNPISGHATLYWYQQILGQGPKLLIQFQNNGVVDDSQLPKDRFSAERLKGVDSTLKIQPAKLEDSAVYLCASNKHRLAGGGTDTQYFGPGTRLTVL.

V is TRBV5-1 and J is TRBJ2-1; D is perhaps TRBD1 (5 bases). The CDR3 sequence is 14 residues long. From germline, CDR1 is SGHRS and CDR2 YFSETQ. Trimming shortened V by 5 bases and J by 5 bases, and 14 bases separated the two germline ends. CDR3 in DNA: TGCGCCAGCAGTCTAATATCAGGGAACAATGAGCAGTTCTTC. This translates into CASSLISGNNEQFF.

CDR3 bases: TGCGACGGGCAGAAAAATCAGCCCCAGCATTTT. This codes for CDGQKNQPQHF. The rearrangement links TRBV20-1 to TRBJ1-5, with D unclear. The CDR3 length is 11 residues. CDR1 DFQATT and CDR2 SNEGSKA come from the germline V gene (reference sequence).

In its sample, this clonotype was seen many times. V and J are TRBV12-3 or TRBV12-4 and TRBJ2-1; D may be TRBD1 or TRBD2 (7 bases each). CDR3 size: 14 residues. The ends were cut back, 4 bases at V and 7 bases at J, with 14 bases in the middle. The CDR3 coding sequence is TGTGCCAGCAGTTCAGCGGGACAGAATAATGAGCAGTTCTTC. Encoded protein: CASSSAGQNNEQFF.

This clonotype has at least ten counts. The rearrangement uses TRBV28 and TRBJ1-5; 8 nucleotides agree with TRBD1. Per germline, CDR1 MDHEN and CDR2 SYDVKM. The CDR3 has 17 amino acids. V lost 6 bases and J lost 5; bases outside the gene matches: 15. For the CDR3, the DNA is TGTGCCAGCAGAAACAAAGCCGGACAGGGCCCAGATCAGCCCCAGCATTTT. Its translation: CASRNKAGQGPDQPQHF.

This chain uses TRBV20-1 with TRBJ2-3, with TRBD2 matching over 10 bases. The CDR3 length is 15 residues. CDR1 is DFQATT and CDR2 is SNEGSKA in the germline V gene (reference sequence). Trimming cost V 1 base and J 6 bases; bases outside gene matches: 7. The CDR3 sequence: CSARALAGVGDTQYF. In DNA, the CDR3 is TGCAGTGCTAGAGCCCTAGCGGGGGTAGGGGATACGCAGTATTTT.

This clonotype occurred once. A much larger clone differs from this one at a single base, so this may be a read error. In this CDR3 the conserved last residue, phenylalanine or tryptophan, is missing, so a read error is likely. This chain links TRBV12-5 with TRBJ2-7; no clear D. Germline V gene sequence: CDR1 LGHNT, CDR2 FRNRAP. This CDR3 is built from 12 residues. V dropped 1 base and J dropped 6 bases, with 7 bases sitting between them. CDR3 nucleotides: TGTGCTAGTGGTTTGGAGGCCTCCGAGCAGTACCTC. Translated, it gives CASGLEASEQYL.

This clonotype was observed a few times. The chain employs TRBV29-1 and TRBJ2-1; 8 nucleotides align to TRBD1. The ends lost 4 bases at V and 8 bases at J; junction bases unmatched: 10. This CDR3 comprises 14 residues. Germline assignment: CDR1 SQVTM and CDR2 ANQGSEA. CDR3 DNA: TGCAGCGTTGTGTTAAGGACAGGGTCAGATGAGCAGTTCTTC. Its translation: CSVVLRTGSDEQFF.

There are many counts of this clonotype. The chain employs TRBV6-5 and TRBJ2-7; a weak D match, TRBD1 (6 bases). The CDR3 spans 13 residues. Germline V gene sequence: CDR1 MNHEY, CDR2 SVGAGI. Trimming cost V 0 bases and J 3 bases, with 6 bases left between them. The CDR3 here is CASSYSDSYEQYF. The CDR3 DNA reads TGTGCCAGCAGTTACTCGGACAGCTACGAGCAGTACTTC.